A selection of T cell receptor beta chains follows, all from one sample in a study of blood T cell repertoires in COVID-19. Some clones are missing from TCRdb's copy, which holds only in-frame ones; the method was immunoSEQ multiplex PCR. The profile shows about 150,000 clones, roughly 89% of them singletons. The sequenced sample consisted of peripheral blood. Receptor source: a human donor in a cohort sampled during active COVID-19. The CDR3 runs from the conserved cysteine through the conserved F or W. D genes are given only for firm matches. The size field is filled for only some rows; it gives once, few, many or a size class.

TRBV5-5,.,.,TRBJ2-5,TGTGCCAGCAGCAGGGACTGGGGGGAGACCCAGTACTTC,CASSRDWGETQYF
TRBV7-8,TRBD1,.,TRBJ2-7,TGTGCCAGCAGCTTACCCCGGGACAGGGGAGTTCCGCTTATATACGAGCAGTACTTC,CASSLPRDRGVPLIYEQYF
TRBV5-6,TRBD1,few,TRBJ2-7,TGTGCCAGCAGCTTGGTGGGGGACAGCGCAGGGCAGTACTTC,CASSLVGDSAGQYF
TRBV6-5,TRBD2,.,TRBJ2-5,TGTGCCAGCAGTCTCCTAGCGGGGAAGGAAGAGACCCAGTACTTC,CASSLLAGKEETQYF
TRBV5-4,TRBD2,.,TRBJ2-3,TGTGCCAGCAGCGGACTAGCGGGGGGCGTCACAGATACGCAGTATTTT,CASSGLAGGVTDTQYF
TRBV11-3,.,.,TRBJ1-1,TGTGCCAGCAGCTTAGGCGGGAATACGAACACTGAAGCTTTCTTT,CASSLGGNTNTEAFF
TRBV6-6,TRBD1,once,TRBJ1-1,TGTGCCAGCATCCTGGACAGGATAGGCTTTGAAGCTTTCTTT,CASILDRIGFEAFF
TRBV5-1,.,.,TRBJ1-2,TGCGCCAGCAGCTTGGATCCCGGGAACTATGGCTACACCTTC,CASSLDPGNYGYTF
TRBV3-1/TRBV3-2,TRBD1,.,TRBJ2-3,TGTGCCAGCAGACCGGGACAGTCCACAGATACGCAGTATTTT,CASRPGQSTDTQYF
TRBV5-1,TRBD1,.,TRBJ2-7,TGCGCCAGCAGCCAGGGGAGACAGGGGGCAGGGGAGCAGTACTTC,CASSQGRQGAGEQYF
TRBV2,TRBD1,once,TRBJ1-3,TGTGCCAGCAGAGACAGGGGCCTTGGAAACACCATATATTTT,CASRDRGLGNTIYF
TRBV19,TRBD1,.,TRBJ2-5,TGTGCCAGTAGTATTGACAGGGGGCAAGAGACCCAGTACTTC,CASSIDRGQETQYF
TRBV9,.,few,TRBJ2-2,TGTGCCAGCAGCGTAAGGTCAGAGGCCACCGGGGAGCTGTTTTTT,CASSVRSEATGELFF
TRBV9,TRBD2,.,TRBJ2-5,TGTGCCAGCAGCGTTAGCGGGGGGGCCTCTGAGACCCAGTACTTC,CASSVSGGASETQYF
TRBV19,.,once,TRBJ2-5,TGTGCCAGTAGTACCGGACTCACCCAAGAGACCCAGTACTTC,CASSTGLTQETQYF
TRBV6-6,TRBD1,.,TRBJ2-7,TGTGCCAGCAGCCTAGGACAGGTCTACGAGCAGTACTTC,CASSLGQVYEQYF
TRBV9,.,.,TRBJ1-1,TGTGCCAGCAGCGTAGCTTGGAACACTGAAGCTTTCTTT,CASSVAWNTEAFF
TRBV4-1,.,.,TRBJ2-7,TGCGCCAGCAGCCAAGGAGGGGGGGCCCGCTACGAGCAGTACTTC,CASSQGGGARYEQYF
TRBV9,.,once,TRBJ2-3,TGTGCCAGCAGCCCTGACAGGCCTAGCACAGATACGCAGTATTTT,CASSPDRPSTDTQYF
TRBV5-1,.,.,TRBJ2-1,TGCGCCAGCAGCTTGGACCAGAATGAGCAGTTCTTC,CASSLDQNEQFF
TRBV18,.,.,TRBJ1-2,TGTGCCAGCTCACCAGAGGGAACGAATGGCTACACCTTC,CASSPEGTNGYTF
TRBV7-3,TRBD1,.,TRBJ1-2,TGTGCCAGCAGCTCACCCGGACAGGATGGCTACACCTTC,CASSSPGQDGYTF
TRBV6-6,.,.,TRBJ1-4,TGTGCCAGCAGTTACTCGAACGACCCAGGGCAAAAACTGTTTTTT,CASSYSNDPGQKLFF
TRBV5-1,.,.,TRBJ1-6,TGCGCCAGCAGCCTAGACCCAAATTCACCCCTCCACTTT,CASSLDPNSPLHF
TRBV7-9,.,.,TRBJ1-1,TGTGCCAGCAGCCCACCCCGACAGACCCCGAACACTGAAGCTTTCTTT,CASSPPRQTPNTEAFF
TRBV7-7,TRBD1,.,TRBJ2-1,TGTGCTAGCAGCTTAGGGACAGGTAGTCAGCGTTGGAATGAGCAGTTCTTC,CASSLGTGSQRWNEQFF
TRBV12-3/TRBV12-4,.,.,TRBJ2-5,TGTGCCAGCAGTTTAAAAGGGGCAGAGACCCAGTACTTC,CASSLKGAETQYF
TRBV30,.,.,TRBJ1-5,TGTGCCTGGAGTCAAGGGGGGGTTCAGCCCCAGCATTTT,CAWSQGGVQPQHF
TRBV6-5,TRBD1,.,TRBJ1-2,TGTGCCAGCAGTTACGGGACAGGGGTATTTGGCTACACCTTC,CASSYGTGVFGYTF
TRBV19,TRBD2,.,TRBJ2-7,TGTGCCAGTAGTCTACTAGCGGGGGGGCGGAGCGAGCAGTACTTC,CASSLLAGGRSEQYF
TRBV9,TRBD2,.,TRBJ2-3,TGTGCCAGCAGCCCCGGGACTAGCGGAAACACAGATACGCAGTATTTT,CASSPGTSGNTDTQYF
TRBV4-3,TRBD1,once,TRBJ1-6,TGCGCCAGCAGCCATACATCCGGGACAGGGGATTCACCCCTCCACTTT,CASSHTSGTGDSPLHF
TRBV3-1/TRBV3-2,.,.,TRBJ2-5,TGTGCCAGCGAAGGTCGCGGAAAAGAGACCCAGTACTTC,CASEGRGKETQYF